This T cell receptor (beta chain) came from a study of spatial heterogeneity in lung cancer. The CDR3 runs 15 residues. The J segment lost 2 bases and the V segment lost 2 bases, leaving 5 bases of the junction unmatched. Per the germline V gene, CDR1 is SGHTA and CDR2 is FQGNSA. TCRdb reprocessed the 5' RACE reads via MiXCR and lists one record per CDR3 protein. The data contain a few thousand distinct CDR3 sequences, under 15% of them singletons. Regarding time point: sample taken at primary tumor resection. The sample in question was normal lung tissue next to the tumor, obtained at surgery. The receptor's source is a female donor with early-stage non-small cell lung cancer. The chain couples TRBV7-2 to TRBJ2-7; 8 bases line up with TRBD1. The CDR3 here is CASSLRQGRTYEQYF. For the CDR3, the DNA is TGTGCCAGCAGCTTAAGACAGGGGAGGACCTACGAGCAGTACTTC.